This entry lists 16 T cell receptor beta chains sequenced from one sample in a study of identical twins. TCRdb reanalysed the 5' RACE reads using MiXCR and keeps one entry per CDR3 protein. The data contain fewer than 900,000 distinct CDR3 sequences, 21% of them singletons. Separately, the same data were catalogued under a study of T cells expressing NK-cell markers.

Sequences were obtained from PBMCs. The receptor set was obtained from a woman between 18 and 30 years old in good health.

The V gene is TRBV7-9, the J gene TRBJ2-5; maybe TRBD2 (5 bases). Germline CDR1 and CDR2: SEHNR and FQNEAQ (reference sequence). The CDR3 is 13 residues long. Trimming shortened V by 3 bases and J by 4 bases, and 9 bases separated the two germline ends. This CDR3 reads CASSFGESETQYF. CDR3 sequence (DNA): TGTGCCAGCAGCTTCGGGGAGTCAGAGACCCAGTACTTC.

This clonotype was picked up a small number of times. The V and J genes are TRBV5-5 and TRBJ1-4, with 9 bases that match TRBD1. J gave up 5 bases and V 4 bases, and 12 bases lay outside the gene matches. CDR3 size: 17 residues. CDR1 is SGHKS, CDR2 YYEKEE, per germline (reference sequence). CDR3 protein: CASSAAGTGILNEKLFF. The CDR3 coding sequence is TGTGCCAGCAGCGCGGCCGGGACAGGGATTCTGAATGAAAAACTGTTTTTT.

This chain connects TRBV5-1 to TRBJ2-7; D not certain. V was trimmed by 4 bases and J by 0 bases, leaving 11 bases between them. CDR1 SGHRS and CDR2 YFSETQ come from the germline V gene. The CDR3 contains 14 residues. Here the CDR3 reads CASSTKQNSYEQYF. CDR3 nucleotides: TGCGCCAGCAGCACAAAACAGAACTCCTACGAGCAGTACTTC.

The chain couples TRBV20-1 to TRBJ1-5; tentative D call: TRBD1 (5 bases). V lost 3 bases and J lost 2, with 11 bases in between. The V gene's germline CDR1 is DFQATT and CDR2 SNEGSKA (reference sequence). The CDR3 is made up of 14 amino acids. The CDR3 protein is CSASRARGNQPQHF. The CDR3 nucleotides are TGCAGTGCTAGCAGGGCCAGGGGCAATCAGCCCCAGCATTTT.

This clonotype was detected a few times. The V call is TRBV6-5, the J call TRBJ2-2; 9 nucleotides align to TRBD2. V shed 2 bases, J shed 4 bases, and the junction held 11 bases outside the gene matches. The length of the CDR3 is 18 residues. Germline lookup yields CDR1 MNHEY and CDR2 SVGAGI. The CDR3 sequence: CASSYTGGGAFGTGELFF. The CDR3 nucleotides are TGTGCCAGCAGTTACACGGGCGGGGGGGCCTTTGGCACCGGGGAGCTGTTTTTT.

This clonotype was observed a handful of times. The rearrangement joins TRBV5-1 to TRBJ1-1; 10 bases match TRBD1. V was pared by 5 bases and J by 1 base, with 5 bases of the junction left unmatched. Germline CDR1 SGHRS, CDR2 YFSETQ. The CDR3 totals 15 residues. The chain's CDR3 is CASRPWTGGNTEAFF. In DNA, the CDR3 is TGCGCCAGCAGACCTTGGACAGGGGGGAACACTGAAGCTTTCTTT.

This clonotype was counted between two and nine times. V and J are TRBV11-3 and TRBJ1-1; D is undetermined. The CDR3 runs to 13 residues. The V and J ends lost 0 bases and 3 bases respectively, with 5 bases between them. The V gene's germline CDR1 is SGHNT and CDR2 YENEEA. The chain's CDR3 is CASSLDGDTEAFF. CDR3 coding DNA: TGTGCCAGCAGCTTAGATGGGGACACTGAAGCTTTCTTT.

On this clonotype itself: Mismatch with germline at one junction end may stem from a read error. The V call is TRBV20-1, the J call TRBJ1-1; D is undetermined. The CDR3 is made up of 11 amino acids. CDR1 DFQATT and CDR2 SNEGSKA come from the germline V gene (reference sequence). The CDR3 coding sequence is TGCAGTGCTAGTAGGCAGTTCACCGTTGAATTT. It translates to CSASRQFTVEF.

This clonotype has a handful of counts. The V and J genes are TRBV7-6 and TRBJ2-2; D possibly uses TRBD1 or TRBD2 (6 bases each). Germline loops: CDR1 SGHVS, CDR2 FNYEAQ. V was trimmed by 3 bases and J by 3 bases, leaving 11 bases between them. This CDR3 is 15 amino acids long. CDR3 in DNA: TGTGCCAGCAGCTTTAACAGGGAGGACACCGGGGAGCTGTTTTTT. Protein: CASSFNREDTGELFF.

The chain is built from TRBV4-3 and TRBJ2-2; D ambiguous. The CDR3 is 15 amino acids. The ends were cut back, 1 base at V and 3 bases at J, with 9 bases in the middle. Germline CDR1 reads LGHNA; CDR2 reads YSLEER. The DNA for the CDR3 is TGCGCCAGCAGCCAAGCCCCTTTCGACACCGGGGAGCTGTTTTTT. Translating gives CASSQAPFDTGELFF.

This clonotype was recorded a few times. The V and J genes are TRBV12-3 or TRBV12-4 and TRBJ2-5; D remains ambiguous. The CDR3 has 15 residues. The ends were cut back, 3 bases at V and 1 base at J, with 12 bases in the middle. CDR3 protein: CASSFGVGIQETQYF. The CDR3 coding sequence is TGTGCCAGCAGTTTTGGAGTTGGCATCCAAGAGACCCAGTACTTC.

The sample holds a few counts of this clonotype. CDR3 bases: TGCAGTGCGCCCGGGACAGGGAGCACAGATACGCAGTATTTT. Translating gives CSAPGTGSTDTQYF. This chain joins TRBV20-1 and TRBJ2-3, with 9 positions matching TRBD1. Trimming cost V 6 bases and J 0 bases; bases outside gene matches: 4. The germline CDR1 and CDR2 sequences are DFQATT and SNEGSKA (reference sequence). This CDR3 is 14 amino acids long.

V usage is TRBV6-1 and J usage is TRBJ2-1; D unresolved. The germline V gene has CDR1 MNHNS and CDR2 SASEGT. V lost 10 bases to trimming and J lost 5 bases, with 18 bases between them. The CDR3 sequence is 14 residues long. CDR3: CATSRSWGNNEQFF. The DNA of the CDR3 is TGTGCCACCTCCCGGAGTTGGGGAAACAATGAGCAGTTCTTC.

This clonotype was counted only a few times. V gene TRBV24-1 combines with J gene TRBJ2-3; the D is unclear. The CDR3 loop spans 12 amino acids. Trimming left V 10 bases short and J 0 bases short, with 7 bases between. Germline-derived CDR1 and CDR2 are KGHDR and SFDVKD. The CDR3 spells CATRDSTDTQYF. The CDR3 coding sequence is TGTGCCACGCGAGACAGCACAGATACGCAGTATTTT.

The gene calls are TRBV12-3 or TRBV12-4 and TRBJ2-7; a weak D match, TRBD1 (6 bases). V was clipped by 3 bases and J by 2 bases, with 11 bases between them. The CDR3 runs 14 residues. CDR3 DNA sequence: TGTGCCAGCAGTTTGCAGGGGATTCCCTACGAGCAGTACTTC. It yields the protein CASSLQGIPYEQYF.

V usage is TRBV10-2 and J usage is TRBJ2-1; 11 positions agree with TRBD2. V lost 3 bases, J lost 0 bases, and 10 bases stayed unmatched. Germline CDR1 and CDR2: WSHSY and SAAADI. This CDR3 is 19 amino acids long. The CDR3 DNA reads TGCGCCAGCAGTGAACCTTTTACTAGCGGGAGTTCCTCCTACAATGAGCAGTTCTTC. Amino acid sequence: CASSEPFTSGSSSYNEQFF.